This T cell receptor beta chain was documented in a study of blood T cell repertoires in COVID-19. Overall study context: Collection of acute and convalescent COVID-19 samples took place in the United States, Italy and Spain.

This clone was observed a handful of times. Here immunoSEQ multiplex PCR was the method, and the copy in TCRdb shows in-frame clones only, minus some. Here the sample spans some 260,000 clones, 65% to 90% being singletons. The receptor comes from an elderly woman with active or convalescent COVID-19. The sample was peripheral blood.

CDR3 loop: CAWKQDRGPTEAFF. The CDR3 DNA follows: TGTGCCTGGAAACAGGACAGGGGGCCTACTGAAGCTTTCTTT. The chain is built from TRBV30 and TRBJ1-1; 11 nucleotides line up with TRBD1. CDR1 is GTSNPN, CDR2 SVGIG, per germline (reference sequence). Trimming cost V 4 bases and J 5 bases; bases outside gene matches: 6. This CDR3 is built from 14 residues. Combining the CDR3 with reference TRBV30 and TRBJ1-1 gives the whole variable domain SQTIHQWPATLVQPVGSPLSLECTVEGTSNPNLYWYRQAAGRGLQLLFYSVGIGQISSEVPQNLSASRPQDRQFILSSKKLLLSDSGFYLCAWKQDRGPTEAFFGQGTRLTVV.